Listed here are 18 T cell receptor beta chains from one sample, sequenced in a study of OX40 agonist ivuxolimab in advanced cancers. Some clones are missing from TCRdb's copy, which holds only in-frame ones; the method was immunoSEQ multiplex PCR. The data hold 90,000 to 100,000 clones, with about 96% observed a single time. This specimen consisted of CD4+ or CD8+ T cells sorted from blood, obtained in a trial of the OX40 agonist ivuxolimab. The source of these receptors is an adult with an advanced solid tumor such as melanoma, head and neck, liver or kidney cancer.

The chain couples TRBV19 to TRBJ1-1; D remains unclear. CDR3 length: 11 amino acids. V lost 10 bases and J 4 bases, leaving 10 bases between the germline ends. CDR1 is LNHDA and CDR2 is SQIVND in the germline V gene (reference sequence). The CDR3 region is CATEWGTEAFF. Written as DNA, the CDR3 is TGTGCCACTGAGTGGGGCACTGAAGCTTTCTTT. The full variable domain, rest sourced from reference TRBV19 and TRBJ1-1, is DGGITQSPKYLFRKEGQNVTLSCEQNLNHDAMYWYRQDPGQGLRLIYYSQIVNDFQKGDIAEGYSVSREKKESFPLTVTSAQKNPTAFYLCATEWGTEAFFGQGTRLTVV.

J is TRBJ2-6 and V is TRBV4-2; D is possibly TRBD1 (5 bases). The CDR3 spans 16 residues. The V gene lost 0 bases and the J gene lost 3 bases, with 9 bases spanning the gap. Germline lookup yields CDR1 LGHNA and CDR2 YNFKEQ. CDR3 DNA sequence: TGTGCCAGCAGCCAAGATTCAGGGTATGGGGCCAACGTCCTGACTTTC. This sequence encodes CASSQDSGYGANVLTF.

This rearrangement joins TRBV7-8 to TRBJ2-7, with D perhaps TRBD1 (7 bases). The CDR3 consists of 18 residues. Trimming cost V 1 base and J 4 bases, with 23 bases left between them. Germline V gene lookup returns CDR1 SGHVS and CDR2 FQNEAQ. The CDR3 DNA reads TGTGCCAGCAGCTTAGGTCGGGCAGGCCAGGGGGGATTTTACGAGCAGTACTTC. The encoded protein is CASSLGRAGQGGFYEQYF.

The V and J genes are TRBV29-1 and TRBJ2-2, with D unclear. Germline CDR1 and CDR2: SQVTM and ANQGSEA. V lost 2 bases to trimming and J lost 6 bases, with 19 bases between them. The CDR3 extends over 16 amino acids. CDR3 DNA sequence: TGCAGCGTTGAAAGCGTGGGTGGGCCTACACCCGGGGAGCTGTTTTTT. Its protein is CSVESVGGPTPGELFF.

The V call is TRBV6-5, the J call TRBJ2-7; possibly TRBD1 or TRBD2 for D (5 bases each). The CDR3 runs to 13 residues. V lost 8 bases and J 0 bases, leaving 11 bases between the germline ends. Germline loops: CDR1 MNHEY, CDR2 SVGAGI. CDR3 amino acids: CASGDGSSYEQYF. CDR3 DNA: TGTGCCAGCGGGGACGGAAGCTCCTACGAGCAGTACTTC.

This clone was seen once. The chain recombines TRBV14 with TRBJ1-4; the D is unclear. Germline CDR1 and CDR2: SGHDN and FVKESK. This CDR3 contains 15 residues. With 2 bases removed from V and 4 bases from J, the gap between germline ends came to 11 bases. DNA for the CDR3: TGTGCCAGCAGCCAATTTGCACAGATTAATGAAAAACTGTTTTTT. Translated: CASSQFAQINEKLFF. Supplemented by reference TRBV14 and TRBJ1-4, the full variable domain reads EAGVTQFPSHSVIEKGQTVTLRCDPISGHDNLYWYRRVMGKEIKFLLHFVKESKQDESGMPNNRFLAERTGGTYSTLKVQPAELEDSGVYFCASSQFAQINEKLFFGSGTQLSVL.

The chain carries TRBV7-9 and TRBJ2-3; 8 nucleotides match TRBD2. Germline assignment: CDR1 SEHNR and CDR2 FQNEAQ (reference sequence). V lost 1 base, J lost 5 bases, and 5 bases stayed unmatched. The length of the CDR3 is 15 residues. The CDR3 DNA reads as TGTGCCAGCAGCTTAGTTCGGGCGGGAGGAGATACGCAGTATTTT. This encodes CASSLVRAGGDTQYF.

The V and J genes are TRBV6-5 and TRBJ1-4; the match to TRBD1 covers 12 bases. This CDR3 contains 15 residues. V lost 6 bases and J lost 6; bases outside the gene matches: 5. Germline values: CDR1 MNHEY, CDR2 SVGAGI. This CDR3 is CASRGGQGAYEKLFF. The CDR3 DNA sequence: TGTGCCAGCAGGGGGGGACAGGGGGCATATGAAAAACTGTTTTTT.

The rearrangement uses TRBV4-3 and TRBJ2-7; 7 bases align to TRBD2. The J segment lost 0 bases and the V segment lost 1 base, leaving 3 bases of the junction unmatched. The CDR3 runs 15 residues. From germline, CDR1 is LGHNA and CDR2 YSLEER. CDR3 coding DNA: TGCGCCAGCAGCCAAGGAGCGGGAAGCTCCTACGAGCAGTACTTC. Its translation: CASSQGAGSSYEQYF.

The chain is built from TRBV4-3 and TRBJ2-7; D is ambiguous. CDR3 size: 13 residues. CDR1 and CDR2 (germline): LGHNA, YSLEER. V lost 0 bases and J lost 4, with 7 bases in between. In DNA form, the CDR3 reads TGCGCCAGCAGCCAAGATTTGGAGTACGAGCAGTACTTC. Its protein product is CASSQDLEYEQYF.

The chain carries TRBV6-5 and TRBJ2-4; D ambiguous. V gave up 7 bases and J gave up 6 bases, with 7 bases separating them. CDR1 is MNHEY, CDR2 SVGAGI, per germline. The CDR3 runs to 11 residues. CDR3: CASTDGNIQYF. CDR3 sequence (DNA): TGTGCCAGCACCGACGGAAACATTCAGTACTTC.

The J gene is TRBJ2-7, the V gene TRBV28, with a possible D match to TRBD1 (5 bases). Germline lookup yields CDR1 MDHEN and CDR2 SYDVKM. This CDR3 region has 13 residues. Trimming removed 7 bases from V and 6 bases from J, with 16 bases in between. The CDR3 sequence is CASTTAGNSEQYF. Here the CDR3 DNA reads TGTGCCAGCACCACGGCAGGGAACTCCGAGCAGTACTTC.

This clone was seen only once. The chain couples TRBV27 to TRBJ2-7, with 11 nucleotides matching TRBD1. The CDR3 is 15 amino acids. From germline, CDR1 is MNHEY and CDR2 SMNVEV (reference sequence). After removal of 4 bases from V and 2 bases from J, the junction contained 4 bases not matched to a gene. In nucleotides, the CDR3 is TGTGCCAGCAGTTCAGGGACAGGGGGGGCCTACGAGCAGTACTTC. Translated: CASSSGTGGAYEQYF.

CDR3 nucleotide sequence: TGTGCCAGCAGTTTCGGTGGTCAGGGTGTGGGAGAGACCCAGTACTTC. The encoded protein is CASSFGGQGVGETQYF. The chain combines TRBV28 with TRBJ2-5; perhaps TRBD1 as D (5 bases). Germline assignment: CDR1 MDHEN and CDR2 SYDVKM. CDR3 length: 16 amino acids. Between the trimmed V and J ends, which lost 3 bases and 4 bases, there was a span of 18 bases.

The chain links TRBV7-9 to TRBJ2-1; TRBD2 is a possible D gene (5 bases). The CDR3 sequence is 11 residues long. Per the germline V gene, CDR1 is SEHNR and CDR2 is FQNEAQ (reference sequence). V lost 5 bases and J lost 10, with 9 bases in between. The CDR3 loop is CASSQPGEQFF. The CDR3 bases are TGTGCCAGCAGCCAACCGGGAGAGCAGTTCTTC.

This clone was seen a few times. This chain uses TRBV7-8 with TRBJ1-2; D gene unclear. This CDR3 has 14 residues. V shed 8 bases and J shed 8 bases, with 21 bases lying between them. Germline lookup yields CDR1 SGHVS and CDR2 FQNEAQ. In DNA form, the CDR3 reads TGTGCCAGCGCACCTAGTGCGGGGATCCAGGGCTACACCTTC. Protein sequence: CASAPSAGIQGYTF.

This chain links TRBV7-8 with TRBJ2-7; D remains ambiguous. Trimming took off 5 bases at V and 0 bases at J, with 5 bases between the two ends. From germline, CDR1 is SGHVS and CDR2 FQNEAQ. There are 12 residues in the CDR3. The CDR3 DNA sequence: TGTGCCAGCAGCCAAAGCTCCTACGAGCAGTACTTC. Translation: CASSQSSYEQYF.

The CDR3: CASSSPGLAGTDTQYF. The CDR3 nucleotides read TGTGCCAGCAGCTCCCCGGGACTAGCGGGAACAGATACGCAGTATTTT. The chain links TRBV7-3 to TRBJ2-3; 13 positions agree with TRBD2. Germline CDR1 SGHTA, CDR2 FQGTGA. This CDR3 region has 16 residues. V was clipped by 4 bases and J by 3 bases; unmatched bases: 4.